Listed here are 9 T cell receptor beta chains from one sample, sequenced in a study of identifying expanded T cells in peripheral blood. Profiled with immunoSEQ multiplex PCR; TCRdb holds only in-frame clones, not every one. The repertoire holds 91,000 or so clones, with roughly 90% as singletons. Material: blood. These receptors were obtained from a person between 18 and 75 years old in good health.

This CDR3 reads CASSLVGGGTQYF. The CDR3 DNA sequence: TGTGCCAGCAGCTTAGTGGGCGGGGGGACCCAGTACTTC. The chain joins TRBV11-2 to TRBJ2-5; 7 bases match TRBD2. This CDR3 has 13 residues. CDR1 and CDR2 from the germline V gene are SGHAT and FQNNGV. The V segment lost 1 base and the J segment 7 bases; nucleotides outside the gene matches: 3. The whole variable domain, filled in from reference TRBV11-2 and TRBJ2-5, reads EAGVAQSPRYKIIEKRQSVAFWCNPISGHATLYWYQQILGQGPKLLIQFQNNGVVDDSQLPKDRFSAERLKGVDSTLKIQPAKLEDSAVYLCASSLVGGGTQYFGPGTRLLVL.

This chain connects TRBV27 to TRBJ2-7; TRBD1 might be the D (6 bases). CDR1 is MNHEY and CDR2 is SMNVEV in the germline V gene (reference sequence). The CDR3 has 14 residues. V lost 2 bases and J lost 2, with 10 bases in between. The CDR3 reads CASSLEGEPYEQYF. For the CDR3, the DNA is TGTGCCAGCAGTTTAGAGGGGGAGCCCTACGAGCAGTACTTC.

This chain uses TRBV4-2 with TRBJ1-1, with unresolved D. The V and J ends lost 5 bases and 8 bases respectively, with 18 bases between them. CDR1 LGHNA and CDR2 YNFKEQ come from the germline V gene. The length of the CDR3 is 14 residues. Here the CDR3 DNA reads TGTGCCAGCAGCATGGGTCCAAGGGTCGAGGAAGCTTTCTTT. Protein product: CASSMGPRVEEAFF.

V usage is TRBV6-4 and J usage is TRBJ2-2; unclear D gene. CDR3 length: 15 amino acids. The germline V gene has CDR1 MRHNA and CDR2 SNTAGT. Trimming shortened V by 0 bases and J by 4 bases, and 9 bases separated the two germline ends. The chain's CDR3 is CASSDSSDVTGELFF. The CDR3, as DNA: TGTGCCAGCAGTGACTCGTCAGACGTCACCGGGGAGCTGTTTTTT.

The gene calls are TRBV2 and TRBJ1-5, with D perhaps matching TRBD1 (6 bases). Trimming took 8 bases from V and 4 from J, leaving 12 bases between them. The length of the CDR3 is 13 residues. The V gene's germline CDR1 is SNHLY and CDR2 FYNNEI. The DNA of the CDR3 is TGTGCCAGCGGGGGACACTTTAATCAGCCCCAGCATTTT. It specifies CASGGHFNQPQHF.

This rearrangement joins TRBV5-1 to TRBJ1-5, with D uncertain. CDR1 is SGHRS and CDR2 is YFSETQ in the germline V gene. The V end lost 4 bases, the J end lost 2 bases, and 7 bases lay between the germline ends. The CDR3 is 13 amino acids. CDR3 coding DNA: TGCGCCAGCAGCCCGCGGGGCAATCAGCCCCAGCATTTT. Its protein product is CASSPRGNQPQHF.

This chain uses TRBV6-1 with TRBJ2-5; 11 positions match TRBD1. V was clipped by 7 bases and J by 4 bases; unmatched bases: 5. The CDR3 covers 14 residues. Germline V gene lookup returns CDR1 MNHNS and CDR2 SASEGT. The DNA of the CDR3 is TGTGCCAGCACCCCGGGACAGGGGGGAGAGACCCAGTACTTC. Amino acids: CASTPGQGGETQYF.

This chain links TRBV12-5 with TRBJ2-1; 13 bases are a match to TRBD2. Trimming removed 3 bases from V and 5 bases from J; junction bases left unmatched: 7. Germline V gene sequence: CDR1 LGHNT, CDR2 FRNRAP. This CDR3 spans 17 amino acids. This CDR3 reads CASGLSLGLAGNNEQFF. DNA of the CDR3: TGTGCTAGTGGTTTAAGTCTGGGACTAGCGGGAAACAATGAGCAGTTCTTC.

This clone was seen only once. The chain has TRBV29-1 and TRBJ2-5; D unresolved. This CDR3 has 12 amino acids. Trimming stripped 4 bases from V and 2 bases from J, with 8 bases between. Germline V gene data show CDR1 as SQVTM and CDR2 as ANQGSEA. The CDR3 nucleotides read TGCAGCGTTGTGAGGCAGCAAGAGACCCAGTACTTC. Translation gives CSVVRQQETQYF.